This T cell receptor (beta chain) was identified during a study of blood T cell repertoires in COVID-19. Repertoires were generated with immunoSEQ multiplex PCR, while TCRdb's copy carries only in-frame clones and drops some. The sample contains about 94,000 clones, 65% to 85% of which appear only once. The trim removed 8 bases at V and 8 bases at J, leaving 8 bases unmatched. Germline loops: CDR1 MNHEY, CDR2 SVGAGI. The length of the CDR3 is 14 residues. This sequence joins TRBV6-5 and TRBJ2-1; TRBD1 matches at 11 bases. The sample consisted of peripheral blood. The source of this sequence is a man aged 55 to 70 with acute or convalescent COVID-19. CDR3 nucleotides: TGTGCCAGCTGGGGACAGGGGGTATGGGATGAGCAGTTCTTC. Translating it yields CASWGQGVWDEQFF.